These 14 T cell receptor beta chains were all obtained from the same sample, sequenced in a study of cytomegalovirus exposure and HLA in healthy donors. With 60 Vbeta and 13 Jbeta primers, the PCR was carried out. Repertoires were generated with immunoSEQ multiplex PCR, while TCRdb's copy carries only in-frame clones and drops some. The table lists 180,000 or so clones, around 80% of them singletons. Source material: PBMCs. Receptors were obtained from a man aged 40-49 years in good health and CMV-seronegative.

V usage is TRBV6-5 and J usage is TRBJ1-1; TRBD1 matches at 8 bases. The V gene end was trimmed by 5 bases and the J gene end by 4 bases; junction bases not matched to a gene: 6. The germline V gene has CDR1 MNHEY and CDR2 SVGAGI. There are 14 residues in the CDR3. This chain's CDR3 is CASSATGAGTEAFF. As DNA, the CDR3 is TGTGCCAGCAGTGCGACAGGGGCAGGCACTGAAGCTTTCTTT.

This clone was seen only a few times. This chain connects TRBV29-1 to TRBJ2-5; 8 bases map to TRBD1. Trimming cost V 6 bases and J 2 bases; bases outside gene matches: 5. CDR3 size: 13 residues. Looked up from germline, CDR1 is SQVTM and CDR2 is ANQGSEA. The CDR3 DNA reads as TGCAGCGTCGATGGACAGGGACAAGAGACCCAGTACTTC. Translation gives CSVDGQGQETQYF. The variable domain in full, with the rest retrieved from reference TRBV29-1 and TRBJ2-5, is SAVISQKPSRDICQRGTSLTIQCQVDSQVTMMFWYRQQPGQSLTLIATANQGSEATYESGFVIDKFPISRPNLTFSTLTVSNMSPEDSSIYLCSVDGQGQETQYFGPGTRLLVL.

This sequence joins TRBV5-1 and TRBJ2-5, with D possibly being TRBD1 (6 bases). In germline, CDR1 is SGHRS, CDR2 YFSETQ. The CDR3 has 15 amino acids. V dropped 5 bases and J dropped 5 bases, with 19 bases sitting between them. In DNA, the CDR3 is TGCGCCAGCAGTTTCAATGCCGGGACAACGGAGACCCAGTACTTC. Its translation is CASSFNAGTTETQYF.

For the CDR3, the DNA is TGTGCCAGCAGTACAGGTCTACGGGGGTTTTACTCTGGCTACACCTTC. This codes for CASSTGLRGFYSGYTF. The chain links TRBV2 to TRBJ1-2, with D possibly TRBD1 on 5 matching bases. Germline values: CDR1 SNHLY, CDR2 FYNNEI. The germline V and J ends were trimmed by 5 bases and 7 bases, with 23 bases remaining between them. This CDR3 has 16 amino acids.

CDR3 sequence reads: CASIPNWSSGNTIYF. The CDR3 DNA follows: TGTGCCAGCATACCTAACTGGAGCTCTGGAAACACCATATATTTT. The rearrangement links TRBV28 to TRBJ1-3; D remains ambiguous. V lost 7 bases and J 0 bases, leaving 13 bases between the germline ends. CDR3 length: 15 amino acids. Germline V gives CDR1 MDHEN, CDR2 SYDVKM.

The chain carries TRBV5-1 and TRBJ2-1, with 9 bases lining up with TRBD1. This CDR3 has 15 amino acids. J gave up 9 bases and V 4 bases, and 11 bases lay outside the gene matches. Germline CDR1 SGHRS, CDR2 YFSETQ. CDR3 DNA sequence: TGCGCCAGCAGCCTCGTGGGACAGGGTGAGGGTGAGCAGTTCTTC. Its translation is CASSLVGQGEGEQFF.

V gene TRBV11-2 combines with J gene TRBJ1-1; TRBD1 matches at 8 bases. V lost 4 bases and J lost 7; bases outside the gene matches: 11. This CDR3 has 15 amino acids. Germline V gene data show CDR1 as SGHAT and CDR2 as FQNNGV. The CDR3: CASSSPIQGTGEAFF. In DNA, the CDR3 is TGTGCCAGCAGCTCCCCGATACAGGGGACAGGTGAAGCTTTCTTT.

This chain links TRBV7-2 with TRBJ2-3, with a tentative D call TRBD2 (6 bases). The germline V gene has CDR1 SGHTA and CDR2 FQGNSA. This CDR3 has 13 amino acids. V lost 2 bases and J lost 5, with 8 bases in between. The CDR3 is CASSLTAGDTQYF. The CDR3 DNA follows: TGTGCCAGCAGCTTAACAGCGGGAGATACGCAGTATTTT.

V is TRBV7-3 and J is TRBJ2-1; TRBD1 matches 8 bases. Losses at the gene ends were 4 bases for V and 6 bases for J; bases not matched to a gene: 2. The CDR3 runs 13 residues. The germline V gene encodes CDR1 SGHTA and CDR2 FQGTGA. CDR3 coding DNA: TGTGCCAGCAGCTCGGACAGGGCCAATGAGCAGTTCTTC. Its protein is CASSSDRANEQFF.

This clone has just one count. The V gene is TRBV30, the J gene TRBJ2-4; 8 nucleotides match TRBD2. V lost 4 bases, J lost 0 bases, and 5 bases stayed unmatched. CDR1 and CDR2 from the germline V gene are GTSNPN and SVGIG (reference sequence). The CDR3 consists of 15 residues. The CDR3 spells CAWKIAGTAKNIQYF. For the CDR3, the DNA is TGTGCCTGGAAAATAGCGGGGACAGCCAAAAACATTCAGTACTTC. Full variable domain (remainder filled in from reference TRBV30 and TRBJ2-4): SQTIHQWPATLVQPVGSPLSLECTVEGTSNPNLYWYRQAAGRGLQLLFYSVGIGQISSEVPQNLSASRPQDRQFILSSKKLLLSDSGFYLCAWKIAGTAKNIQYFGAGTRLSVL.

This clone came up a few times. DNA for the CDR3: TGTGCCAGCAGTTATTCGGGGAATGGCTACACCTTC. Encoded protein: CASSYSGNGYTF. The chain has TRBV6-5 and TRBJ1-2, with D unresolved. CDR3 length: 12 residues. V was cut by 3 bases and J by 6 bases, with 8 bases left in between. Germline V lookup: CDR1 MNHEY, CDR2 SVGAGI.

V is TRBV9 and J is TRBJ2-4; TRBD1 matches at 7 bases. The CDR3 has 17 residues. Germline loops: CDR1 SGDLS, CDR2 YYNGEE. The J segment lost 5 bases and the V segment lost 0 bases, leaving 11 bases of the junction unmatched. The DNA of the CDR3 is TGTGCCAGCAGCGTAGGGCAGGGGGACCGTAAGCAAAACATTCAGTACTTC. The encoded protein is CASSVGQGDRKQNIQYF.

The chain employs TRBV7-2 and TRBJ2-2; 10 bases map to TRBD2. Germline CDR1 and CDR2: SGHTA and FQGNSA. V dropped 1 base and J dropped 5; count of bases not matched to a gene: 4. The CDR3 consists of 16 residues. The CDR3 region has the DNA TGTGCCAGCAGCTTAGGACTAGCGGGCAGTACCGGGGAGCTGTTTTTT. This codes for CASSLGLAGSTGELFF.

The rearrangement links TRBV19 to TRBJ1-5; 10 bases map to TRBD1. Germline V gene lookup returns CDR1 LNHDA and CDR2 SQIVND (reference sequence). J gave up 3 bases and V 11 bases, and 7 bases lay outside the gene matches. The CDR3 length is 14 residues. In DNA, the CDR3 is TGTGCCGGGGGGGGACAGGGGTACAATCAGCCCCAGCATTTT. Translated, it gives CAGGGQGYNQPQHF.